This is a list of T cell receptor beta chains from one sample in a study of Graves' ophthalmopathy and Graves' hyperthyroidism. In TCRdb, the multiplex PCR reads were re-called with MiXCR into one record per CDR3 protein. The sample lists 350,000 to 400,000 distinct CDR3 sequences; 15% to 20% were seen once. Sequencing was performed on peripheral blood. The receptors shown here come from a woman under 30 with Graves' ophthalmopathy. CDR3s leave out the opening cysteine and the closing phenylalanine or tryptophan. Part of the rows lack a size; the others show once, few, many or a class for expanded clones.

J gene: TRBJ2-5
V gene: TRBV27
clone size: many
CDR3 protein: ASSSRQGGTQY

J gene: TRBJ1-5
V gene: TRBV19
clone size: many
CDR3 protein: ASSIEGEDQPQH

J gene: TRBJ1-1
V gene: TRBV27
clone size: many
CDR3 protein: ASSPVGWNTEAF

J gene: TRBJ1-1
V gene: TRBV12-3/TRBV12-4
clone size: many
CDR3 protein: ASSFVALNTEAF

J gene: TRBJ1-6
V gene: TRBV4-1
clone size: many
CDR3 protein: ASSRSGGGNSPLH

J gene: TRBJ2-7
V gene: TRBV6-4
clone size: many
CDR3 protein: ASSVDTGSSYEQY

J gene: TRBJ1-1
V gene: TRBV7-9
clone size: few
CDR3 protein: ASSFSAADTEAF

J gene: TRBJ1-1
V gene: TRBV3-1
clone size: many
CDR3 protein: ASARTNTEAF

J gene: TRBJ1-2
V gene: TRBV19
clone size: NA
CDR3 protein: ASLPPGDRGTGYT

J gene: TRBJ1-1
V gene: TRBV19
clone size: many
CDR3 protein: ASSKTGTGGATASTEAF

J gene: TRBJ2-7
V gene: TRBV6-5
clone size: many
CDR3 protein: ASSYGPGDEQY

J gene: TRBJ2-7
V gene: TRBV12-3/TRBV12-4
clone size: many
CDR3 protein: ASIPRVAGDRYEQY

J gene: TRBJ2-7
V gene: TRBV11-1
clone size: once
CDR3 protein: ASSRGLAGEILNEQY

J gene: TRBJ2-7
V gene: TRBV10-3
clone size: NA
CDR3 protein: AAGGNSYEQY

J gene: TRBJ1-3
V gene: TRBV5-1
clone size: many
CDR3 protein: ASSPSRSGGTIY

J gene: TRBJ1-1
V gene: TRBV20-1
clone size: many
CDR3 protein: SAGRHRGRNTEAF

J gene: TRBJ2-7
V gene: TRBV30
clone size: NA
CDR3 protein: AWSWESYEQY

J gene: TRBJ1-1
V gene: TRBV19
clone size: many
CDR3 protein: ASSDQPMVVGTEAF

J gene: TRBJ2-7
V gene: TRBV2
clone size: many
CDR3 protein: ASSQLSYEQY

J gene: TRBJ2-7
V gene: TRBV18
clone size: few
CDR3 protein: ASSPMAGTPSSYEQY

J gene: TRBJ1-1
V gene: TRBV4-3
clone size: many
CDR3 protein: ASSQGRRGVNTEAF

J gene: TRBJ2-5
V gene: TRBV6-1
clone size: many
CDR3 protein: ASSEADGQETQY

J gene: TRBJ1-3
V gene: TRBV2
clone size: many
CDR3 protein: AAKGQAGNTIY

J gene: TRBJ1-1
V gene: TRBV5-6
clone size: many
CDR3 protein: ASSPRGLGTEAF

J gene: TRBJ2-7
V gene: TRBV27
clone size: NA
CDR3 protein: ASGKGPDEQY

J gene: TRBJ2-5
V gene: TRBV11-2
clone size: many
CDR3 protein: ASSPDFLAGGSRETQY

J gene: TRBJ2-7
V gene: TRBV6-1
clone size: many
CDR3 protein: ASTQTATAPPEQY

J gene: TRBJ2-5
V gene: TRBV12-3/TRBV12-4
clone size: many
CDR3 protein: ASSFSGEVQETQY

J gene: TRBJ1-2
V gene: TRBV6-2/TRBV6-3
clone size: many
CDR3 protein: ASSYSLNGTDYGYT

J gene: TRBJ2-6
V gene: TRBV18
clone size: few
CDR3 protein: ASSPRLRHSPSGANVLT

J gene: TRBJ2-7
V gene: TRBV7-8
clone size: many
CDR3 protein: ASSPPSSEERY

J gene: TRBJ1-5
V gene: TRBV27
clone size: few
CDR3 protein: ASAALVGNQPQH

J gene: TRBJ2-5
V gene: TRBV6-2/TRBV6-3
clone size: many
CDR3 protein: ASSLRVFGTQY

J gene: TRBJ2-7
V gene: TRBV6-2/TRBV6-3
clone size: many
CDR3 protein: ASSYSTTGLIVSYEQY

J gene: TRBJ2-7
V gene: TRBV6-2/TRBV6-3
clone size: many
CDR3 protein: ASSYGRDPYEQY

J gene: TRBJ2-7
V gene: TRBV6-1
clone size: many
CDR3 protein: ASSEQGYEQY

J gene: TRBJ2-7
V gene: TRBV12-3/TRBV12-4
clone size: NA
CDR3 protein: ASSNRDRAIEQY

J gene: TRBJ1-2
V gene: TRBV28
clone size: many
CDR3 protein: ASSGVGYGYT

J gene: TRBJ1-5
V gene: TRBV28
clone size: many
CDR3 protein: ASSSLDRVVQPQH

J gene: TRBJ1-2
V gene: TRBV20-1
clone size: many
CDR3 protein: SARAPGPVYGYT

J gene: TRBJ1-1
V gene: TRBV30
clone size: many
CDR3 protein: AWTRPGGENTEAF

J gene: TRBJ2-2
V gene: TRBV7-8
clone size: many
CDR3 protein: ASGALTPKGELF

J gene: TRBJ2-2
V gene: TRBV11-2
clone size: many
CDR3 protein: ASSLGHLWLASGELF

J gene: TRBJ2-7
V gene: TRBV6-1
clone size: NA
CDR3 protein: ASSPLKVYEQY

J gene: TRBJ1-1
V gene: TRBV11-1
clone size: many
CDR3 protein: ASSPAEGLMNTEAF